The T cell receptor (beta chain) under discussion was sequenced for a study of control samples from healthy donors and cancer patients. This clone was detected only a few times. Repertoires were generated with immunoSEQ multiplex PCR, while TCRdb's copy carries only in-frame clones and drops some. The table includes 100,000 to 150,000 clones, roughly 90% detected once. Germline lookup yields CDR1 MDHEN and CDR2 SYDVKM. V shed 7 bases and J 2 bases; nucleotides not matched to a gene: 7. CDR3 length equals 14 residues. The chain employs TRBV28 and TRBJ1-2; 7 bases fit TRBD1. The sample was blood. This TCR was recovered from a young man in good health. The CDR3 loop reads CASMNRGGNYGYTF. For the CDR3, the DNA is TGTGCCAGCATGAACAGGGGAGGGAACTATGGCTACACCTTC.